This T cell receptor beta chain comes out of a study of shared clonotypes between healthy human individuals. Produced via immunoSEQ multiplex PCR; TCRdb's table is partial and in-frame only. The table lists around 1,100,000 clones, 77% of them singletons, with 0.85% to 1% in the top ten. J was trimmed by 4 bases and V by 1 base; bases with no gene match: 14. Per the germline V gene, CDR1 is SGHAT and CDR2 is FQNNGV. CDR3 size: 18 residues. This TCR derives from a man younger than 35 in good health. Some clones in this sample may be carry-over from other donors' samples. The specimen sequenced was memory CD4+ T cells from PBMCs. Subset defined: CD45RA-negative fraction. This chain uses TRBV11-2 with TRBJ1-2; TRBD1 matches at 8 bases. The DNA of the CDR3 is TGTGCCAGCAGCTTAGTTTTTCGGGAAGGACAGGGAGGCTATGGCTACACCTTC. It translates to CASSLVFREGQGGYGYTF.